A single sample is the source of the 17 T cell receptor beta chains below, sequenced in a study of blood T cell repertoires in COVID-19. Measured with immunoSEQ multiplex PCR; TCRdb has only the in-frame clones, and not every one. The sample records around 170,000 clones, roughly four fifths being singletons. Sequenced: PBMCs or T cells enriched from blood (not recorded which). The receptors were sampled from a man aged 50-60 years who had recovered from COVID-19.

The gene calls are TRBV5-1 and TRBJ2-7; 9 nucleotides match TRBD1. Losses at the gene ends were 2 bases for V and 5 bases for J; bases not matched to a gene: 5. In germline, CDR1 is SGHRS, CDR2 YFSETQ. CDR3 length equals 14 residues. For the CDR3, the DNA is TGCGCCAGCAGCTTTTCGACAGGGGGGAACGAGCAGTACTTC. The encoded protein is CASSFSTGGNEQYF.

This chain connects TRBV3-1 (or the pseudogene TRBV3-2) to TRBJ1-2; the match to TRBD1 covers 7 bases. CDR1 is LGHDT, CDR2 YNNKEL, per germline (reference sequence). CDR3 length: 15 amino acids. V dropped 0 bases and J dropped 3; count of bases not matched to a gene: 4. This chain's CDR3 is CASSQDQGVYYGYTF. CDR3 sequence (DNA): TGTGCCAGCAGCCAAGACCAGGGGGTCTACTATGGCTACACCTTC.

The V and J genes are TRBV5-4 and TRBJ2-7, with a tentative D call TRBD2 (5 bases). The V and J ends lost 0 bases and 1 base respectively, with 8 bases between them. The germline CDR1 and CDR2 sequences are SGHNT and YYREEE (reference sequence). This CDR3 region has 14 residues. The CDR3 nucleotides are TGTGCCAGCAGCTTGGCCCCGGGGTCCTACGAGCAGTACTTC. It codes for CASSLAPGSYEQYF.

The chain couples TRBV3-1 (or the pseudogene TRBV3-2) to TRBJ2-1, with D possibly TRBD1 on 5 matching bases. V was pared by 0 bases and J by 12 bases, with 6 bases between. Per the germline V gene, CDR1 is LGHDT and CDR2 is YNNKEL (reference sequence). This CDR3 contains 11 residues. Written as DNA, the CDR3 is TGTGCCAGCAGCCAAGAAAGGGGGCAGTTCTTC. This encodes CASSQERGQFF.

This clone was seen a handful of times. The chain's CDR3 is CASSQDPTAGDTQYF. Here the CDR3 DNA reads TGTGCCAGCAGCCAAGATCCCACAGCTGGAGATACGCAGTATTTT. The genes are TRBV4-2 and TRBJ2-3; D is undetermined. V gave up 0 bases and J gave up 5 bases, with 12 bases separating them. The CDR3 is 15 amino acids. Germline V gives CDR1 LGHNA, CDR2 YNFKEQ.

The CDR3 DNA reads TGTGCCAGCAGTTTCCCAACCAGGGGCGACCCCAAAAACATTCAGTACTTC. This encodes CASSFPTRGDPKNIQYF. The chain links TRBV6-2 or TRBV6-3 to TRBJ2-4; weak D call: TRBD1 (6 bases). The CDR3 has 17 amino acids. Trimming took off 4 bases at V and 2 bases at J, with 18 bases between the two ends. Germline loops: CDR1 MNHEY, CDR2 SVGEGT.

V gene TRBV5-1 combines with J gene TRBJ1-2; D might be TRBD1 (5 bases). The CDR3 has 16 amino acids. The germline V gene has CDR1 SGHRS and CDR2 YFSETQ. Trimming removed 0 bases at V and 2 bases at J, with 14 bases between. Written as DNA, the CDR3 is TGCGCCAGCAGCTTGGGCGGGGCAGTTCTAAACTATGGCTACACCTTC. Its translation: CASSLGGAVLNYGYTF.

This clone showed up just a few times. V and J are TRBV19 and TRBJ1-3; TRBD1 matches 8 bases. Per the germline V gene, CDR1 is LNHDA and CDR2 is SQIVND (reference sequence). V shed 5 bases and J 8 bases; nucleotides not matched to a gene: 14. The CDR3 loop spans 16 amino acids. CDR3 residues: CASSRGTGGVWDTIYF. CDR3 nucleotides: TGTGCCAGTAGTCGGGGCACAGGGGGAGTCTGGGACACCATATATTTT.

This chain uses TRBV5-1 with TRBJ2-7; 11 bases fit TRBD1. The CDR3 contains 16 residues. The ends lost 7 bases at V and 3 bases at J; junction bases unmatched: 12. The germline CDR1 and CDR2 sequences are SGHRS and YFSETQ. The CDR3 is CASSNPPGQGGYEQYF. DNA of the CDR3: TGCGCCAGCTCCAACCCTCCGGGACAGGGGGGCTACGAGCAGTACTTC.

The gene calls are TRBV5-1 and TRBJ1-4; 10 bases are shared with TRBD1. CDR3 size: 17 residues. CDR1 and CDR2 from the germline V gene are SGHRS and YFSETQ. The V gene end was trimmed by 0 bases and the J gene end by 7 bases; junction bases not matched to a gene: 9. CDR3 sequence (DNA): TGCGCCAGCAGCTTGGGAGACAGGGGGCTTCCTACTGAAAAACTGTTTTTT. Its protein is CASSLGDRGLPTEKLFF.

This clone was counted only a few times. This sequence joins TRBV5-6 and TRBJ1-1; 7 bases are shared with TRBD1. Germline trimming cut 0 bases from V and 3 bases from J; bases unmatched to any gene: 8. Germline assignment: CDR1 SGHDT and CDR2 YYEEEE. This CDR3 is built from 16 residues. The CDR3 DNA follows: TGTGCCAGCAGCTTGGGTGGCAGGGGGTACTACACTGAAGCTTTCTTT. Protein: CASSLGGRGYYTEAFF. Drawing the rest from reference TRBV5-6 and TRBJ1-1, the complete variable domain is DAGVTQSPTHLIKTRGQQVTLRCSPKSGHDTVSWYQQALGQGPQFIFQYYEEEERQRGNFPDRFSGHQFPNYSSELNVNALLLGDSALYLCASSLGGRGYYTEAFFGQGTRLTVV.

This clone was detected only once. V is TRBV9 and J is TRBJ2-3; a possible D gene is TRBD2 (6 bases). Trimming removed 4 bases from V and 6 bases from J, with 18 bases in between. The CDR3 is 15 residues long. The germline V gene has CDR1 SGDLS and CDR2 YYNGEE. This CDR3 is CASSPSAGWGDTQYF. The CDR3 region has the DNA TGTGCCAGCAGCCCGAGCGCGGGGTGGGGGGATACGCAGTATTTT.

V usage is TRBV18 and J usage is TRBJ2-3; possibly TRBD1 for D (6 bases). Germline V lookup: CDR1 KGHSH, CDR2 LQKENI. The length of the CDR3 is 14 residues. V lost 4 bases, J lost 2 bases, and 10 bases lay in between. CDR3 in amino acids: CASSLTGHTDTQYF. DNA for the CDR3: TGTGCCAGCTCACTGACAGGACACACAGATACGCAGTATTTT.

This chain links TRBV5-6 with TRBJ1-4; 10 nucleotides match TRBD1. Germline V gene sequence: CDR1 SGHDT, CDR2 YYEEEE. J gave up 7 bases and V 4 bases, and 7 bases lay outside the gene matches. The CDR3 runs 15 residues. DNA for the CDR3: TGTGCCAGCAGCCCCAGACAGGGGGCGCTTGAAAAACTGTTTTTT. This gives the protein CASSPRQGALEKLFF.

The chain recombines TRBV4-1 with TRBJ1-1; TRBD1 matches at 9 bases. V was pared by 1 base and J by 4 bases, with 4 bases of the junction left unmatched. The CDR3 has 15 amino acids. Per germline, CDR1 MGHRA and CDR2 YSYEKL. The CDR3 is CASSQVPTGGTEAFF. Written as DNA, the CDR3 is TGCGCCAGCAGCCAAGTACCGACAGGGGGCACTGAAGCTTTCTTT.

The chain carries TRBV5-4 and TRBJ2-1, with TRBD2 matching 7 bases. Unmatched junction bases numbered 7, after V lost 3 bases and J lost 10 bases. From germline, CDR1 is SGHNT and CDR2 YYREEE (reference sequence). This CDR3 is 13 amino acids long. The CDR3 DNA follows: TGTGCCAGCAGCTCGGCCGGGACTAAGGAGCAGTTCTTC. It yields the protein CASSSAGTKEQFF. Full variable domain (missing parts from reference TRBV5-4 and TRBJ2-1): ETGVTQSPTHLIKTRGQQVTLRCSSQSGHNTVSWYQQALGQGPQFIFQYYREEENGRGNFPPRFSGLQFPNYSSELNVNALELDDSALYLCASSSAGTKEQFFGPGTRLTVL.

The genes are TRBV15 and TRBJ1-4; D perhaps matches TRBD1 (6 bases). This CDR3 spans 15 amino acids. Germline values: CDR1 LNHNV, CDR2 YYDKDF (reference sequence). Deletions cut 3 bases from V and 7 bases from J, with 15 bases between. CDR3 amino acids: CATSRGSGEGEKLFF. The CDR3 DNA reads as TGTGCCACCAGCAGGGGATCAGGGGAGGGTGAAAAACTGTTTTTT.